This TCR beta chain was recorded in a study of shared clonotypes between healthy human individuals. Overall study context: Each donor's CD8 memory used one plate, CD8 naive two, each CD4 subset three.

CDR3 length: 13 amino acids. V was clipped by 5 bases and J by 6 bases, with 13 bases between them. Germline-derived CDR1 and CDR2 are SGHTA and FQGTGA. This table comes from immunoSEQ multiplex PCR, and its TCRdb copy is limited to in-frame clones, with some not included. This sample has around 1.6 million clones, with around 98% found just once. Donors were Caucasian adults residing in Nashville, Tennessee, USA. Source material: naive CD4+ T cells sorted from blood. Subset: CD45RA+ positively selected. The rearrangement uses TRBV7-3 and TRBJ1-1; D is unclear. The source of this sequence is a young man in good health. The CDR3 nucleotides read TGTGCCAGCAGCGATCTTAGGAGTTCTGAAGCTTTCTTT. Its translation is CASSDLRSSEAFF.